Below, 26 T cell receptor beta chains from the same sample are listed, as sequenced in a study of glioma-infiltrating T cells after dendritic cell vaccination. Assay used: immunoSEQ multiplex PCR; TCRdb lists only in-frame clones, some missing. The sample shows fewer than 85,000 clones, under 90% of them seen only once. The sequencing here drew on blood, taken before dendritic cell vaccination. The receptors were gathered from a human donor with glioblastoma.

This sequence joins TRBV6-1 and TRBJ2-2; D uncertain. Germline V gene sequence: CDR1 MNHNS, CDR2 SASEGT. This CDR3 spans 14 amino acids. Trimming stripped 6 bases from V and 2 bases from J, with 10 bases between. Written as DNA, the CDR3 is TGTGCCAGCAGGGTATGGGCCAACACCGGGGAGCTGTTTTTT. Its protein product is CASRVWANTGELFF.

This clone has more than one count but fewer than ten. The chain employs TRBV5-4 and TRBJ1-1; D call uncertain. Germline V lookup: CDR1 SGHNT, CDR2 YYREEE (reference sequence). The CDR3 covers 16 residues. V lost 2 bases and J lost 1, with 15 bases in between. The CDR3 nucleotides are TGTGCCAGCAGCTTCGCCAGAGGACGGGGGAACACTGAAGCTTTCTTT. It codes for CASSFARGRGNTEAFF. The full variable domain, in which reference TRBV5-4 and TRBJ1-1 provide the parts outside the CDR3, is ETGVTQSPTHLIKTRGQQVTLRCSSQSGHNTVSWYQQALGQGPQFIFQYYREEENGRGNFPPRFSGLQFPNYSSELNVNALELDDSALYLCASSFARGRGNTEAFFGQGTRLTVV.

V usage is TRBV7-2 and J usage is TRBJ2-3; 12 nucleotides agree with TRBD2. CDR3 length equals 15 residues. Germline V gene sequence: CDR1 SGHTA, CDR2 FQGNSA. V was pared by 4 bases and J by 4 bases, with 3 bases of the junction left unmatched. CDR3 amino acids: CASSSLAGGADTQYF. The CDR3 DNA is TGTGCCAGCAGCTCCCTAGCGGGGGGGGCAGATACGCAGTATTTT.

This clone was observed a handful of times. V is TRBV5-8 and J is TRBJ2-7; tentatively, D is TRBD1 (5 bases). Per germline, CDR1 SGHTS and CDR2 YDEGEE. The length of the CDR3 is 13 residues. Deletions cut 3 bases from V and 2 bases from J, with 9 bases between. The CDR3, as DNA: TGTGCCAGCAGCTGGGCCAGGGCCTACGAGCAGTACTTC. Residues: CASSWARAYEQYF.

J is TRBJ1-5 and V is TRBV4-1, with D possibly TRBD1 on 5 matching bases. With 0 bases removed from V and 2 bases from J, the gap between germline ends came to 11 bases. The CDR3 contains 16 residues. In germline, CDR1 is MGHRA, CDR2 YSYEKL. CDR3 amino acids: CASSQETGRRNQPQHF. The CDR3 DNA reads TGCGCCAGCAGCCAAGAAACAGGCCGACGCAATCAGCCCCAGCATTTT.

This CDR3 is CASTNERGLGYEQYF. The DNA of the CDR3 is TGTGCCAGCACCAACGAAAGAGGGCTCGGGTACGAGCAGTACTTC. V usage is TRBV6-1 and J usage is TRBJ2-7, with TRBD2 as a possible D gene (5 bases). V dropped 7 bases and J dropped 4 bases, with 20 bases sitting between them. Per the germline V gene, CDR1 is MNHNS and CDR2 is SASEGT. The CDR3 length is 15 residues.

This chain links TRBV29-1 with TRBJ2-5; D possibly corresponds to TRBD1 (6 bases). The germline CDR1 and CDR2 sequences are SQVTM and ANQGSEA. V lost 5 bases, J lost 1 base, and 11 bases lay in between. CDR3 length equals 13 residues. CDR3 protein: CSVPRGGQETQYF. CDR3 nucleotides: TGCAGCGTTCCCAGGGGTGGCCAAGAGACCCAGTACTTC.

This clone was counted between two and nine times. The rearrangement uses TRBV19 and TRBJ1-1, with 10 positions matching TRBD1. Germline assignment: CDR1 LNHDA and CDR2 SQIVND (reference sequence). After removal of 5 bases from V and 13 bases from J, the junction contained 16 bases not matched to a gene. The CDR3 consists of 15 residues. The CDR3 region has the DNA TGTGCCAGTAGTCCCAATCTGGACAGGGGGAGATCGGATTTCTTT. Translated, it gives CASSPNLDRGRSDFF.

Here the CDR3 DNA reads TGTGCCAGCAGCCAAGGTAACAGGGGATCCTATGGCTACACCTTC. It yields the protein CASSQGNRGSYGYTF. This chain connects TRBV4-2 to TRBJ1-2, with 7 positions matching TRBD1. The CDR3 totals 15 residues. Germline CDR1 reads LGHNA; CDR2 reads YNFKEQ. V lost 1 base to trimming and J lost 4 bases; unmatched junction nucleotides: 6.

The rearrangement links TRBV11-2 to TRBJ1-2, with D possibly being TRBD1 (6 bases). The CDR3 contains 13 residues. V lost 4 bases, J lost 5 bases, and 11 bases lay in between. CDR1 and CDR2 from the germline V gene are SGHAT and FQNNGV. The CDR3 spells CASSSDRTYGYTF. The CDR3 coding sequence is TGTGCCAGCAGCTCCGACAGGACTTATGGCTACACCTTC.

The rearrangement uses TRBV7-9 and TRBJ1-1; D is possibly TRBD1 (5 bases). V was pared by 5 bases and J by 4 bases, with 11 bases between. The CDR3 is 13 residues long. Germline values: CDR1 SEHNR, CDR2 FQNEAQ (reference sequence). CDR3 protein: CASSVGEATEAFF. CDR3 DNA: TGTGCCAGCAGCGTGGGGGAGGCCACTGAAGCTTTCTTT.

The chain combines TRBV11-2 with TRBJ2-7, with 9 bases fitting TRBD2. Per the germline V gene, CDR1 is SGHAT and CDR2 is FQNNGV. This CDR3 is built from 15 residues. V lost 6 bases to trimming and J lost 5 bases; unmatched junction nucleotides: 11. CDR3 DNA sequence: TGTGCCAGCAGACTTAGCGGGGGTGGCTTGGACGAGCAGTACTTC. Its translation: CASRLSGGGLDEQYF.

The chain recombines TRBV12-5 with TRBJ2-7; D unclear. The V gene's germline CDR1 is LGHNT and CDR2 FRNRAP. This CDR3 is 13 amino acids long. V was shortened by 3 bases and J by 3 bases, with 9 bases between the two germline ends. DNA for the CDR3: TGTGCTAGTGGTTTAGAACCGGGCTACGAGCAGTACTTC. Translated, it gives CASGLEPGYEQYF.

V usage is TRBV5-8 and J usage is TRBJ1-6; 12 bases match TRBD1. The ends lost 1 base at V and 7 bases at J; junction bases unmatched: 9. Germline CDR1 reads SGHTS; CDR2 reads YDEGEE. This CDR3 is built from 18 residues. The CDR3 bases are TGTGCCAGCAGCTTGCAGGGGACAGGGGGCGCGGAGAATTCACCCCTCCACTTT. It is translated as CASSLQGTGGAENSPLHF.

The chain uses TRBV19 and TRBJ1-4; TRBD1 might be the D (5 bases). Germline lookup yields CDR1 LNHDA and CDR2 SQIVND (reference sequence). Trimming took 6 bases from V and 4 from J, leaving 12 bases between them. The CDR3 is 14 residues long. CDR3 sequence: CASSSGLNNEKLFF. CDR3 nucleotides: TGTGCCAGTAGCTCGGGACTCAATAATGAAAAACTGTTTTTT.

The V call is TRBV5-6, the J call TRBJ1-2; D is uncertain. CDR3 size: 15 residues. Germline V gives CDR1 SGHDT, CDR2 YYEEEE. The V gene lost 4 bases and the J gene lost 0 bases, with 13 bases spanning the gap. CDR3: CASSPLQNPNYGYTF. The CDR3 DNA follows: TGTGCCAGCAGCCCTCTCCAGAACCCTAACTATGGCTACACCTTC.

This chain connects TRBV29-1 to TRBJ2-3; 7 positions agree with TRBD1. The CDR3 loop spans 13 amino acids. Germline loops: CDR1 SQVTM, CDR2 ANQGSEA. The J segment lost 8 bases and the V segment lost 6 bases, leaving 11 bases of the junction unmatched. DNA for the CDR3: TGCAGCGTCCGACAGGGTCGAGACGGTACGCAGTATTTT. This sequence encodes CSVRQGRDGTQYF.

This chain joins TRBV28 and TRBJ2-7, with D possibly being TRBD2 (6 bases). Germline-derived CDR1 and CDR2 are MDHEN and SYDVKM. V was clipped by 2 bases and J by 7 bases, with 18 bases between them. CDR3 length: 15 residues. CDR3 DNA sequence: TGTGCCAGCAGTTTAGGGGGGACCCCCACTAAAGAGCAGTACTTC. Protein: CASSLGGTPTKEQYF.

This clone appeared a single time. The V and J genes are TRBV11-2 and TRBJ2-7; TRBD2 matches 7 bases. The V segment lost 5 bases and the J segment 12 bases; nucleotides outside the gene matches: 16. This CDR3 is built from 14 residues. Germline V lookup: CDR1 SGHAT, CDR2 FQNNGV. CDR3 region: CASSPRITAGELYF. DNA of the CDR3: TGTGCCAGCAGCCCGAGGATTACCGCGGGGGAACTGTACTTC.

The chain joins TRBV9 to TRBJ2-7, with 9 positions matching TRBD1. CDR3 length: 15 amino acids. The germline gives CDR1 SGDLS, CDR2 YYNGEE. V gave up 3 bases and J gave up 6 bases; unmatched junction bases: 10. CDR3 protein: CASSATGTGLLEQYF. The CDR3 nucleotides read TGTGCCAGCAGCGCGACCGGGACAGGGTTGCTCGAGCAGTACTTC. The entire variable domain, with the rest obtained from reference TRBV9 and TRBJ2-7, is as follows: DSGVTQTPKHLITATGQRVTLRCSPRSGDLSVYWYQQSLDQGLQFLIQYYNGEERAKGNILERFSAQQFPDLHSELNLSSLELGDSALYFCASSATGTGLLEQYFGPGTRLTVT.

The rearrangement joins TRBV9 to TRBJ1-2; 8 bases line up with TRBD1. With 0 bases clipped from V and 3 bases from J, the junction kept 10 bases outside the gene matches. Germline CDR1 SGDLS, CDR2 YYNGEE. The CDR3 is 17 amino acids. The CDR3 region has the DNA TGTGCCAGCAGCGTAGGGGCCAGGGGGCAGTCAGACTATGGCTACACCTTC. It is translated as CASSVGARGQSDYGYTF.

This clone ranks as medium-sized (0.01 to 0.1%). The CDR3 reads CASSLGAGNYNEQFF. The CDR3 DNA is TGTGCCAGCAGCTTAGGAGCGGGGAACTACAATGAGCAGTTCTTC. The chain carries TRBV7-9 and TRBJ2-1; 7 bases fit TRBD2. The CDR3 consists of 15 residues. Unmatched junction bases numbered 3, after V lost 1 base and J lost 3 bases. CDR1 and CDR2 from the germline V gene are SEHNR and FQNEAQ (reference sequence).

CDR3 in DNA: TGTGCCAGCAGCTTGGGAGGGAAGACCAATCAGCCCCAGCATTTT. Residues: CASSLGGKTNQPQHF. This sequence joins TRBV5-6 and TRBJ1-5; no firm D call. V lost 0 bases to trimming and J lost 3 bases, with 10 bases between them. The germline CDR1 and CDR2 sequences are SGHDT and YYEEEE. The CDR3 sequence is 15 residues long.

This sequence joins TRBV4-2 and TRBJ2-3; 8 nucleotides align to TRBD2. Germline V gene sequence: CDR1 LGHNA, CDR2 YNFKEQ. Trimming removed 3 bases from V and 4 bases from J; junction bases left unmatched: 9. This CDR3 has 16 amino acids. This CDR3 reads CASSQTETGGADTQYF. The CDR3 DNA sequence: TGTGCCAGCAGCCAGACGGAAACGGGGGGGGCAGATACGCAGTATTTT.

The V call is TRBV7-2, the J call TRBJ1-3, with D possibly TRBD1 on 5 matching bases. The CDR3 is made up of 16 amino acids. Germline V gene lookup returns CDR1 SGHTA and CDR2 FQGNSA. With 0 bases removed from V and 0 bases from J, the gap between germline ends came to 9 bases. CDR3 sequence (DNA): TGTGCCAGCAGCTTAGCCAGGGCGAACTCTGGAAACACCATATATTTT. It yields the protein CASSLARANSGNTIYF.

V and J are TRBV30 and TRBJ2-7; 7 nucleotides line up with TRBD1. This CDR3 has 14 residues. Unmatched junction bases numbered 2, after V lost 0 bases and J lost 0 bases. Per the germline V gene, CDR1 is GTSNPN and CDR2 is SVGIG (reference sequence). The CDR3 nucleotides read TGTGCCTGGAGTGTTGGGGACAGCTCCTACGAGCAGTACTTC. This translates into CAWSVGDSSYEQYF. Together with reference TRBV30 and TRBJ2-7, the CDR3 gives the full variable domain: SQTIHQWPATLVQPVGSPLSLECTVEGTSNPNLYWYRQAAGRGLQLLFYSVGIGQISSEVPQNLSASRPQDRQFILSSKKLLLSDSGFYLCAWSVGDSSYEQYFGPGTRLTVT.